This T cell receptor beta chain was sequenced during a study of blood T cells in healthy people across ages. Study-level findings and limits: Higher naive T cell percentage went strongly together with higher TCR beta diversity. Both naive CD4+ cell counts and diversity were greater in long-lived donors than in aged donors.

The second PCR ran roughly 7 to 12 cycles with a sample-barcoded 5' primer and J-beta primers. TCRdb analysed the 5' RACE reads with MiXCR anew, one entry per CDR3 protein. Here the sample spans around 2 million distinct CDR3 sequences, 30% to 40% being singletons. This CDR3 has 14 residues. Looked up from germline, CDR1 is SGHTA and CDR2 is FQGNSA. This clonotype showed up just a few times. Antigen unknown. Source material: blood. The sequence came from a human donor in good health. This chain connects TRBV7-2 to TRBJ2-7; D not resolved. The better agreement between TRBJ2-5 and the DNA end casts doubt on the J call. Here the CDR3 reads CASSLARQEETQYF. DNA for the CDR3: TGTGCCAGCAGCTTAGCTAGGCAGGAGGAGACCCAGTACTTC.